This TCR beta chain was retrieved from a study of blood T cells in healthy people across ages. V shed 5 bases, J shed 2 bases, and the junction held 14 bases outside the gene matches. The CDR3 spans 20 residues. Germline values: CDR1 KGHDR, CDR2 SFDVKD. The study, taken as a whole, reports: The study found more naive CD4+ cells and higher diversity in long-lived than aged donors.

A second PCR, run for about 7 to 11 cycles, used a sample-barcoded 5' primer plus a J-beta primer mix. TCRdb re-called the 5' RACE reads through MiXCR, storing one row per CDR3 protein. The table shows about 640,000 distinct CDR3 sequences, with approximately 59% occurring only once. Isolation recovered at least 6.5 million PBMCs from every sample. This clonotype is a singleton in its sample. Antigen: not known. The chain employs TRBV24-1 and TRBJ2-1, with TRBD2 matching 13 bases. Sequenced sample: blood. This clonotype was sampled from a man aged 60 to 69 in good health. Written as DNA, the CDR3 is TGTGCCACCAGTGGGAACCCCGGGACTAGCGGGGTGGCAACCTACAATGAGCAGTTCTTC. This codes for CATSGNPGTSGVATYNEQFF.